The rows below give T cell receptor beta chains drawn from one sample of a study of cytomegalovirus exposure and HLA in healthy donors. Produced via immunoSEQ multiplex PCR; TCRdb's table is partial and in-frame only. There are more than 80,000 clones in the sample; roughly 80% occur only once, and 2.5% lies in the top ten. Specimen: PBMCs. The receptors shown here come from a man between 40 and 49 years old in good health and CMV-seronegative. CDR3s include the opening cysteine and the closing phenylalanine or tryptophan. Each record gives: J gene, CDR3 length, V gene, D gene, clone size, CDR3 DNA, CDR3 protein. The D gene is left open where the match is weak. Some rows mark clone size as missing; the rest say once, few, many or name a class of expanded clone.

>TRBJ1-2|16|TRBV4-2|TRBD1|once
TGTGCCAGCAGCCAAGACAGGACAGGGGGCTTCTATGGCTACACCTTC
CASSQDRTGGFYGYTF
>TRBJ1-2|13|TRBV6-1|TRBD1|.
TGTGCCATCTTCCGGGACAGGGGGGTTGGCTACACCTTC
CAIFRDRGVGYTF
>TRBJ2-1|17|TRBV7-8|TRBD2|.
TGTGCCAGCAGCTTTTTCCCCTCTAGCGGGGGGTGGAATGAGCAGTTCTTC
CASSFFPSSGGWNEQFF
>TRBJ2-7|14|TRBV9|.|.
TGTGCCAGCAGCAGAACAGGGACCACCTACGAGCAGTACTTC
CASSRTGTTYEQYF
>TRBJ1-1|15|TRBV5-6|TRBD1|.
TGTGCCAGCAGTTTCGGACAGGGGGCGGCCACTGAAGCTTTCTTT
CASSFGQGAATEAFF
>TRBJ2-3|15|TRBV6-1|TRBD1|few
TGTGCCAGCAGGGCCCCCGGGACAGGGGCAGATACGCAGTATTTT
CASRAPGTGADTQYF
>TRBJ2-1|15|TRBV6-4|TRBD1|once
TGTGCCAGCAGTGACGAAGGACAGGGAATAAGGGAGCAGTTCTTC
CASSDEGQGIREQFF
>TRBJ1-1|13|TRBV2|.|.
TGTGCCAGCAGTGAACGCGGGAACACTGAAGCTTTCTTT
CASSERGNTEAFF
>TRBJ2-5|13|TRBV5-1|.|.
TGCGCCAGCAAGTTAGCAGGGGCAGAGGCCCAGTACTTC
CASKLAGAEAQYF
>TRBJ2-5|16|TRBV25-1|TRBD2|once
TGTGCCAGCAGTGAATATTTACTAGCGGGGGGAGAGACCCAGTACTTC
CASSEYLLAGGETQYF
>TRBJ2-5|14|TRBV19|.|.
TGTGCCAGTAGTATAATGCAGGGGTCGGGGACCCAGTACTTC
CASSIMQGSGTQYF
>TRBJ2-7|14|TRBV5-3|.|.
TGTGCCAGAAGCTTGGAACTAGAGAGCTACGAGCAGTACTTC
CARSLELESYEQYF
>TRBJ2-5|15|TRBV2|.|.
TGTGCCAGCAGTGAACTTGGAGGGTACCAAGAGACCCAGTACTTC
CASSELGGYQETQYF
>TRBJ2-7|13|TRBV5-4|TRBD1|.
TGTGCCAGCAGTACAGGGGGCGGTTACGAGCAGTACTTC
CASSTGGGYEQYF
>TRBJ1-1|15|TRBV5-1|.|.
TGCGCCAGCAGCTTGTCGCCAGGGATTAAAACTGAAGCTTTCTTT
CASSLSPGIKTEAFF
>TRBJ2-7|15|TRBV6-5|TRBD1|.
TGTGCCAGCAGAGAGACAGGGGGAAGATCCTACGAGCAGTACTTC
CASRETGGRSYEQYF
>TRBJ1-1|13|TRBV6-5|.|.
TGTGCCAGCAGTTCCGAGGGGAACACTGAAGCTTTCTTT
CASSSEGNTEAFF
>TRBJ2-2|15|TRBV18|.|.
TGTGCCAGCTCACTAGTAGGAGGGGACACCGGGGAGCTGTTTTTT
CASSLVGGDTGELFF
>TRBJ2-5|15|TRBV19|.|few
TGTGCCAGTAGTATTTGGGGGGTCGGGCAAGAGACCCAGTACTTC
CASSIWGVGQETQYF
>TRBJ1-5|14|TRBV6-6|TRBD1|.
TGTGCCAGCAGTCAGACAGGGGTAGGTCAGCCCCAGCATTTT
CASSQTGVGQPQHF
>TRBJ2-7|13|TRBV6-5|.|.
TGTGCCAGCACGACCGCCCTCGGGTTGGAGCAGTACTTC
CASTTALGLEQYF
>TRBJ1-1|14|TRBV6-1|TRBD1|.
TGTGCCACCCTAGGACAGGGGGCGCGGGGTGAAGCTTTCTTT
CATLGQGARGEAFF
>TRBJ1-2|14|TRBV5-6|TRBD1|few
TGTGCCAGCAGCTCCCCGACAGGGGTCTATGGCTACACCTTC
CASSSPTGVYGYTF
>TRBJ2-3|13|TRBV19|.|once
TGTGCCAGTAGTCCCACAGGCACAGATACGCAGTATTTT
CASSPTGTDTQYF
>TRBJ2-2|23|TRBV1|.|.
TGCACCAGCAGCCAAGATGAGGGGGCGCCAAGGCTAGCGGGGGCCTTGAACACCGGGGAGCTGTTTTTT
CTSSQDEGAPRLAGALNTGELFF
>TRBJ2-7|14|TRBV29-1|TRBD2|.
TGCAGCGTCACCGGCGCTGCGGGGGGCCTCGAGCAGTACTTC
CSVTGAAGGLEQYF
>TRBJ2-3|14|TRBV7-2|.|.
TGTGCCAGCAGCTTAGTGTCGGGCACAGATACGCAGTATTTT
CASSLVSGTDTQYF
>TRBJ1-5|17|TRBV19|.|.
TGTGCCAGTAGTATAGCTGGTGGGACAATCCCTAACCAGCCCCAGCATTTT
CASSIAGGTIPNQPQHF
>TRBJ1-6|15|TRBV6-5|.|once
TGTGCCAGCAGTTACTCACGGCAGGGGAATTCACCCCTCCACTTT
CASSYSRQGNSPLHF
>TRBJ1-1|15|TRBV7-9|.|.
TGTGCCAGCAGCTTAGGACAGTTCCCTACCGGGGAAGCTTTCTTT
CASSLGQFPTGEAFF
>TRBJ2-3|16|TRBV11-2|.|.
TGTGCCAGCAGCTTAGGGAGCGAGGGGAGGTCTGATACGCAGTATTTT
CASSLGSEGRSDTQYF
>TRBJ1-5|15|TRBV6-1|TRBD1|.
TGTGCCAGCAGTGAATTCGGACAGGGAAATCAGCCCCAGCATTTT
CASSEFGQGNQPQHF
>TRBJ1-5|19|TRBV6-1|TRBD1|.
TGTGCCAGCAGTGGGCACACCAGGGACAGGGGGCACGGCAATCAGCCCCAGCATTTT
CASSGHTRDRGHGNQPQHF
>TRBJ2-1|18|TRBV28|TRBD2|few
TGTGCCAGCAGTTTGTCCGGGACTAGCACCAAAAATTACAATGAGCAGTTCTTC
CASSLSGTSTKNYNEQFF
>TRBJ1-5|14|TRBV6-5|.|.
TGTGCCAGCAGTCGGGGAGGTGGAAATCAGCCCCAGCATTTT
CASSRGGGNQPQHF
>TRBJ1-1|14|TRBV19|.|.
TGTGCCAGTAGTATTGGAGTCGGCAACACTGAAGCTTTCTTT
CASSIGVGNTEAFF
>TRBJ2-2|11|TRBV6-6|.|.
TGTGCCAGCCGGTTACTTGGGGAGCTGTTTTTT
CASRLLGELFF
>TRBJ2-2|15|TRBV7-2|.|once
TGTGCCAGCAGCTTAGCGGGGGGGCTTAGCGGGGAGCTGTTTTTT
CASSLAGGLSGELFF
>TRBJ1-1|16|TRBV23-1|.|.
TGCGCCAGCAGTCCCGAGGTGGGGGGGCGCGGGACTGAAGCTTTCTTT
CASSPEVGGRGTEAFF
>TRBJ2-3|14|TRBV6-1|TRBD2|.
TGTGCCAGCAGGGTGCTAGCGGGCCCAGATACGCAGTATTTT
CASRVLAGPDTQYF
>TRBJ2-3|15|TRBV9|TRBD1|.
TGTGCCAGCAGCGGGGGACAGGGGGCGAGAGATACGCAGTATTTT
CASSGGQGARDTQYF
>TRBJ2-2|14|TRBV5-1|.|.
TGCGCCAGCGGTATTACCGGGAGCACCGGGGAGCTGTTTTTT
CASGITGSTGELFF
>TRBJ2-1|13|TRBV6-1|.|.
TGTGCCAGCAGAGGGACAAACAACAATGAGCAGTTCTTC
CASRGTNNNEQFF
>TRBJ2-1|15|TRBV7-9|.|.
TGTGCCAGCAGCCTCGTTGGCGGGCGCGGGAATGAGCAGTTCTTC
CASSLVGGRGNEQFF
>TRBJ2-3|16|TRBV7-6|TRBD1|.
TGTGCCAGCAGCTCAGCCGGGACAGGGGGTTTTGATACGCAGTATTTT
CASSSAGTGGFDTQYF
>TRBJ1-5|15|TRBV19|TRBD1|.
TGTGCCAGTAGTATTGACAGGGCGTTAAACCAGCCCCAGCATTTT
CASSIDRALNQPQHF
>TRBJ2-6|17|TRBV9|.|.
TGTGCCAGCAGCGGAGGGGGACGACAGGCGCGGCCGGGCGTCCTGACTTTC
CASSGGGRQARPGVLTF
>TRBJ2-1|16|TRBV7-2|TRBD2|.
TGTGCCAGCAGCTTAGGCAGCGGGGGGTCCTACAATGAGCAGTTCTTC
CASSLGSGGSYNEQFF
>TRBJ2-5|13|TRBV7-2|.|.
TGTGCCAGCAGCTTAGCGCGGAGAGAGACCCAGTACTTC
CASSLARRETQYF
>TRBJ2-7|14|TRBV10-3|TRBD2|.
TGTGCCATCAGTGACAGCGGGGGGGCCTACGAGCAGTACTTC
CAISDSGGAYEQYF